This section outlines one TCR beta chain sequence together with its context. The data belong to a study of T cell changes during pregnancy in multiple sclerosis. The assay was immunoSEQ multiplex PCR, and TCRdb's table has in-frame clones only and misses some. The sample lists 45,000 or so clones, approximately 90% occurring once. CDR3 size: 15 residues. Germline CDR1 and CDR2: WSHSY and SAAADI. V lost 4 bases and J lost 1, with 12 bases in between. The sequence was obtained from a female donor with multiple sclerosis, enrolled in a pregnancy study. The chain couples TRBV10-2 to TRBJ2-3; no clear D gene. This sample comprised peripheral blood, obtained in the first trimester of pregnancy. The CDR3 nucleotides read TGCGCCAGCAGTGGGAGCCCGATACGCACAGATACGCAGTATTTT. Its translation: CASSGSPIRTDTQYF.